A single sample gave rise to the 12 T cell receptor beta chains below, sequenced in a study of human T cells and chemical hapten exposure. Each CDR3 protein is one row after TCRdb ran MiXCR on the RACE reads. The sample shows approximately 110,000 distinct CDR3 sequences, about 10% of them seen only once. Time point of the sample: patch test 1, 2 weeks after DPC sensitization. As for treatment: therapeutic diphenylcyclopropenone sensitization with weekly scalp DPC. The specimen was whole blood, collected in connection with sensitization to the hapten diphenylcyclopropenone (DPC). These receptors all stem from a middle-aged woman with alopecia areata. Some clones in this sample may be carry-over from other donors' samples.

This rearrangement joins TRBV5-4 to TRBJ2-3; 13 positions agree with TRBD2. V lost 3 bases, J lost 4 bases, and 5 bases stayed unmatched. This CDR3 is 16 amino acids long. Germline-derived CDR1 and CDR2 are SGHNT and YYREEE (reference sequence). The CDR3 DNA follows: TGTGCCAGCAGCTCCACTAGCGGGAGGGTACCAGATACGCAGTATTTT. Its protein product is CASSSTSGRVPDTQYF.

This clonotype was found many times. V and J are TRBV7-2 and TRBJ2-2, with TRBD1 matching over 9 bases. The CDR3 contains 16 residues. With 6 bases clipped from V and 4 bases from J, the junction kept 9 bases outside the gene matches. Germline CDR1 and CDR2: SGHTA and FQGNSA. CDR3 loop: CASRAGQGRGTGELFF. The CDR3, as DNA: TGTGCCAGCAGAGCGGGACAGGGTAGGGGCACCGGGGAGCTGTTTTTT.

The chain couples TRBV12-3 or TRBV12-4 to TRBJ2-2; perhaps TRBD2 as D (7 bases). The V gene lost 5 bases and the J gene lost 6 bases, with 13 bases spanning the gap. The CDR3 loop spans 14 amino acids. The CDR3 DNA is TGTGCCAGCAGTCCCTCGGGGGGCCCCGGGGAGCTGTTTTTT. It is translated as CASSPSGGPGELFF.

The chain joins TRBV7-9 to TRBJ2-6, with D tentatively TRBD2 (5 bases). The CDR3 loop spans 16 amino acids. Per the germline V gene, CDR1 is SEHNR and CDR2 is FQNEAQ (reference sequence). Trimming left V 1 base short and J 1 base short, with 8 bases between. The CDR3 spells CASSLVGVSGANVLTF. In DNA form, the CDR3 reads TGTGCCAGCAGCTTAGTGGGAGTATCTGGGGCCAACGTCCTGACTTTC.

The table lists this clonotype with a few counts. The CDR3 region is CASSLSPRADSEAFF. The CDR3 nucleotides read TGTGCCAGCAGTTTATCCCCCCGGGCAGATTCTGAAGCTTTCTTT. The V call is TRBV28, the J call TRBJ1-1; unclear D gene. Germline V CDR1 and CDR2: MDHEN, SYDVKM. The CDR3 runs 15 residues. The V end was cut by 1 base, the J end by 6 bases, with 15 bases between.

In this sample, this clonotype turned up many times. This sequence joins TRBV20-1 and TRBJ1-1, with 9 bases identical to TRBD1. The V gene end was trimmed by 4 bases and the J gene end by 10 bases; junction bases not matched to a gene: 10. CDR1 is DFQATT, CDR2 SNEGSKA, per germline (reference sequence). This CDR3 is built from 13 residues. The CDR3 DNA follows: TGCAGTGCTACCGGGACAGGGTTTTTTGGAGCTTTCTTT. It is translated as CSATGTGFFGAFF.

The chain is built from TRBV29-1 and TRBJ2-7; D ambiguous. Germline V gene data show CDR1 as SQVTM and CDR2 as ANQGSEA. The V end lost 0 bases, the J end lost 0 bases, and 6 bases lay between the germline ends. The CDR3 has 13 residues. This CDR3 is CSVEDSHSYEQYF. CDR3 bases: TGCAGCGTTGAAGATAGTCACTCCTACGAGCAGTACTTC.

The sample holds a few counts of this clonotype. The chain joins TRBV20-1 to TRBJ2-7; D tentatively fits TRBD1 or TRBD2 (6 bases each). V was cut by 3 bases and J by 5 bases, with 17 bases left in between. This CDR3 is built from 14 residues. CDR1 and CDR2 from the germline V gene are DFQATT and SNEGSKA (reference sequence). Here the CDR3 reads CSASGGTGTDEQYF. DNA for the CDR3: TGCAGTGCTAGCGGGGGAACAGGGACGGACGAGCAGTACTTC.

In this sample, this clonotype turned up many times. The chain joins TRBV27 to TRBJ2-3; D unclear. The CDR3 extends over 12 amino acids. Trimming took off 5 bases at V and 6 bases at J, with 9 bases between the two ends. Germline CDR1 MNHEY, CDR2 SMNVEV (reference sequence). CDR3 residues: CASSLGSDTQYF. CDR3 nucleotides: TGTGCCAGCAGTCTTGGGTCGGATACGCAGTATTTT.

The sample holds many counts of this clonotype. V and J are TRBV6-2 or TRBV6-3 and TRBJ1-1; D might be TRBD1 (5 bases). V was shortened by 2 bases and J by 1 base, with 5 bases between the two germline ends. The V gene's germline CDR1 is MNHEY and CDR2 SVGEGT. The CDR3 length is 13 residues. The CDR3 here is CASSYRGNTEAFF. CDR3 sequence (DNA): TGTGCCAGCAGTTACAGGGGGAACACTGAAGCTTTCTTT.

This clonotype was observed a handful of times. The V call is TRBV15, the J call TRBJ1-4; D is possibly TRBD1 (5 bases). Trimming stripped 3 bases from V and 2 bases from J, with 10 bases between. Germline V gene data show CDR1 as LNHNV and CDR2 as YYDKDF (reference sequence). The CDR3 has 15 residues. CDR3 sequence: CATSSVQGTNEKLFF. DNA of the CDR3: TGTGCCACCAGCAGCGTTCAGGGTACTAATGAAAAACTGTTTTTT.

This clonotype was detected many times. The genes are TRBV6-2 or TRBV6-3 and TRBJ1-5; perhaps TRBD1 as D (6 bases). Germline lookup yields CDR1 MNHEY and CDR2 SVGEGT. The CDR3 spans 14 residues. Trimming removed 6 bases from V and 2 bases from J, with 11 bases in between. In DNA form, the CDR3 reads TGTGCCAGCAGGTGGGGGGCCGGCAATCAGCCCCAGCATTTT. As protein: CASRWGAGNQPQHF.